Listed below are T cell receptor beta chains from one sample, sequenced in a study of cytomegalovirus exposure and HLA in healthy donors. TCRdb's copy holds only in-frame clones and misses some; the assay was immunoSEQ multiplex PCR. The sample includes about 200,000 clones, roughly 85% of them seen just once. Material for sequencing was PBMCs. The source of these receptors is a woman aged 25 to 39 in good health and CMV-seropositive. The CDR3 runs from the conserved cysteine through the conserved F or W. The D gene is left open where the match is weak. Clone size is given for some rows only: seen once, a few or many times, or a class if the clone is expanded.

d_call | j_call | clone_size | v_call | cdr3_nt | cdr3_aa
NA | TRBJ2-7 | NA | TRBV4-3 | TGCGCCAGCAGCCAAGGTCGGCTAGCGACCTACGAGCAGTACTTC | CASSQGRLATYEQYF
TRBD2 | TRBJ2-7 | NA | TRBV5-1 | TGCGCCAGCAGCACGGGGGGTACCCTAAGCTCTTCCTACGAGCAGTACTTC | CASSTGGTLSSSYEQYF
TRBD2 | TRBJ2-5 | NA | TRBV7-8 | TGTGCCAGCAGCTTAGGGATACTGTCTAGCGGGAGACAGACCCAGTACTTC | CASSLGILSSGRQTQYF
TRBD1 | TRBJ1-5 | NA | TRBV7-2 | TGTGCCAGCAGCCCACGAGGGGGCCTTTCGAATCAGCCCCAGCATTTT | CASSPRGGLSNQPQHF
TRBD1 | TRBJ2-2 | NA | TRBV9 | TGTGCCAGCAGCGACTCAATAACAGGGGAGAACACCGGGGAGCTGTTTTTT | CASSDSITGENTGELFF
TRBD1 | TRBJ2-1 | NA | TRBV5-1 | TGCGCCAGCAGCATGGGACAGGGGATCGGCAATGAGCAGTTCTTC | CASSMGQGIGNEQFF
NA | TRBJ2-7 | NA | TRBV5-5 | TGTGCCAGCAGCCCTAGAGAGCGGGTAACCAGGTACGAGCAGTACTTC | CASSPRERVTRYEQYF
NA | TRBJ2-7 | NA | TRBV7-9 | TGTGCCAGCAGCTTAGTGGCCAGGGCCTACGAGCAGTACTTC | CASSLVARAYEQYF
NA | TRBJ2-7 | NA | TRBV7-2 | TGTGCCAGCAGCTTCGGACAGACCTACGAGCAGTACTTC | CASSFGQTYEQYF
TRBD2 | TRBJ2-1 | NA | TRBV10-3 | TGTGCCATCAGTGACGGGAGGGCCGTTTCCGAGCAGTTCTTC | CAISDGRAVSEQFF
NA | TRBJ1-1 | NA | TRBV5-1 | TGCGCCAGCAGGGGATATCGACAGGTTCCGGCTTTCTTT | CASRGYRQVPAFF
NA | TRBJ1-2 | NA | TRBV6-1 | TGTGCCAGCAGTGTTTACCCGGTCGATGGCTACACCTTC | CASSVYPVDGYTF
TRBD2 | TRBJ2-2 | NA | TRBV15 | TGTGCCACCAGCAGAGAAACCGGGACTAGCATCTTTGCCGGGGAGCTGTTTTTT | CATSRETGTSIFAGELFF
TRBD1 | TRBJ1-1 | NA | TRBV27 | TGTGCCAGCAGTTTATCGGACAGGGATTTGAACACTGAAGCTTTCTTT | CASSLSDRDLNTEAFF
NA | TRBJ2-6 | NA | TRBV19 | TGTGCCAGTAGTATGGCGCTTAGACACGTACTTAACTCTGGGGCCAACGTCCTGACTTTC | CASSMALRHVLNSGANVLTF
NA | TRBJ1-2 | NA | TRBV2 | TGTGCCAGCAGTGTTTCTAGCTTCAGTAACTATGGCTACACCTTC | CASSVSSFSNYGYTF
TRBD1 | TRBJ2-1 | NA | TRBV7-2 | TGTGCCAGCAGCTTAGTGGGGACAGGGGACAATGAGCAGTTCTTC | CASSLVGTGDNEQFF
TRBD1 | TRBJ2-7 | NA | TRBV28 | TGTGCCACCCGTCCTTTATGGGACAGCTCCTACGAGCAGTACTTC | CATRPLWDSSYEQYF
TRBD1 | TRBJ2-1 | NA | TRBV14 | TGTGCCAGCAGCCATCTCTGGACAGGGCTGGACACTGAGCAGTTCTTC | CASSHLWTGLDTEQFF
NA | TRBJ1-3 | once | TRBV6-1 | TGTGCCAGCAAGGAGCCCTCTGGAAACACCATATATTTT | CASKEPSGNTIYF
NA | TRBJ2-1 | NA | TRBV11-2 | TGTGCCAGCAGCTTCCCCGGCGGGTTCAATGAGCAGTTCTTC | CASSFPGGFNEQFF
TRBD2 | TRBJ2-7 | once | TRBV7-2 | TGTGCCAGCAGCCCCGGACTAGCGGGGTACGAGCAGTACTTC | CASSPGLAGYEQYF
NA | TRBJ1-1 | once | TRBV2 | TGTGCCAGCAGAGCCACCGAAGCTTTCTTT | CASRATEAFF
NA | TRBJ2-3 | NA | TRBV15 | TGTGCCACCAGCGGGGCAGGGTCGCGCACAGATACGCAGTATTTT | CATSGAGSRTDTQYF
NA | TRBJ2-7 | NA | TRBV5-1 | TGCGCCAGCAGCTCACAGGGCCGAAGCGAGCAGTACTTC | CASSSQGRSEQYF
NA | TRBJ1-1 | few | TRBV7-2 | TGTGCCAGCAGCTTAGTAGGGCAATTAGGGGGCACTGAAGCTTTCTTT | CASSLVGQLGGTEAFF
TRBD1 | TRBJ2-2 | NA | TRBV5-4 | TGTGCCAGCAGCTTGATGGGACAGGGGATTTCCGGGGAGCTGTTTTTT | CASSLMGQGISGELFF
TRBD1 | TRBJ1-6 | NA | TRBV7-9 | TGTGCCAGTGGAGGGGGCCGGAATTCACCCCTCCACTTT | CASGGGRNSPLHF
NA | TRBJ1-1 | NA | TRBV6-6 | TGTGCCAGCAGTACAGGGACCACTGAAGCTTTCTTT | CASSTGTTEAFF
TRBD1 | TRBJ1-3 | NA | TRBV5-1 | TGCGCCAGCAGCTTGGACAGGGGAGGTGGAAACACCATATATTTT | CASSLDRGGGNTIYF
NA | TRBJ1-4 | NA | TRBV28 | TGTGCCAGCAGTTCGCTAGCCGGAACAACTAATGAAAAACTGTTTTTT | CASSSLAGTTNEKLFF
NA | TRBJ1-1 | NA | TRBV19 | TGTGCCAGTAGTCCGACCCGGGACACTGAAGCTTTCTTT | CASSPTRDTEAFF
TRBD1 | TRBJ2-5 | NA | TRBV15 | TGTGCCACCAGCAGATTTGGACAGGGGGAAGAGACCCAGTACTTC | CATSRFGQGEETQYF
NA | TRBJ2-7 | once | TRBV7-9 | TGTGCCAGCAGCTTAGAAGCAGGGCCCTACGAGCAGTACTTC | CASSLEAGPYEQYF
NA | TRBJ2-1 | NA | TRBV6-5 | TGTGCCAGCAGCACTAGCTCCTACAATGAGCAGTTCTTC | CASSTSSYNEQFF
NA | TRBJ1-2 | NA | TRBV7-2 | TGTGCCAGCAGCTTAGGCGGCGTAGGGGGCTATGGCTACACCTTC | CASSLGGVGGYGYTF
NA | TRBJ2-7 | NA | TRBV27 | TGTGCCAGCAGTACGGACACTTACGAGCAGTACTTC | CASSTDTYEQYF
TRBD1 | TRBJ1-3 | NA | TRBV9 | TGTGCCAGCAGCTCCCGTAGTTGGGACAGCAACTCTGGAAACACCATATATTTT | CASSSRSWDSNSGNTIYF
NA | TRBJ1-5 | few | TRBV6-6 | TGTGCCAGCACCGCAGGGGCTCTCAATCAGCCCCAGCATTTT | CASTAGALNQPQHF
TRBD1 | TRBJ2-7 | few | TRBV7-6 | TGTGCCAGCAGCCTAGGACAGGGGTTGTCCTACGAGCAGTACTTC | CASSLGQGLSYEQYF
NA | TRBJ2-3 | NA | TRBV9 | TGTGCCAGCAGCCCCTTTGCAGATACGCAGTATTTT | CASSPFADTQYF
NA | TRBJ1-1 | NA | TRBV5-6 | TGTGCCAGCAGCCCCCTCGAAGGGGCTGAAGCTTTCTTT | CASSPLEGAEAFF
NA | TRBJ1-3 | NA | TRBV7-9 | TGTGCCAGCAGCTTATCTCAGGGTGGTTGGAACACCATATATTTT | CASSLSQGGWNTIYF
NA | TRBJ1-1 | NA | TRBV19 | TGTGCCAGTATCCTTTACACTGAAGCTTTCTTT | CASILYTEAFF
TRBD1 | TRBJ1-2 | few | TRBV7-2 | TGTGCCAGCAGCAACAGGGGGAGTGACTATGGCTACACCTTC | CASSNRGSDYGYTF